These 19 T cell receptor beta chains came from one sample sequenced in a study of blood T cell repertoires in COVID-19. TCRdb's copy holds only in-frame clones and misses some; the assay was immunoSEQ multiplex PCR. The repertoire holds 200,000 to 300,000 clones, with approximately 90% as singletons. Sequencing input: peripheral blood. These receptors came from a middle-aged woman with acute or convalescent COVID-19.

The gene calls are TRBV30 and TRBJ2-7; 9 bases map to TRBD1. This CDR3 has 19 residues. Germline V gives CDR1 GTSNPN, CDR2 SVGIG (reference sequence). After removal of 4 bases from V and 0 bases from J, the junction contained 19 bases not matched to a gene. Here the CDR3 reads CAWIPPGQGEQEPSYEQYV. DNA of the CDR3: TGTGCCTGGATTCCCCCGGGACAGGGAGAACAAGAGCCCTCCTACGAGCAGTACGTC.

The chain employs TRBV27 and TRBJ2-1, with a weak D call TRBD1 (5 bases). Germline CDR1 is MNHEY and CDR2 is SMNVEV (reference sequence). This CDR3 region has 15 residues. V lost 6 bases, J lost 4 bases, and 16 bases lay in between. CDR3 DNA sequence: TGTGCCAGCAGACCAGGGTACAGTTTATACAATGAGCAGTTCTTC. As protein: CASRPGYSLYNEQFF.

CDR3 sequence reads: CASIKSAGAQETQYF. In nucleotides, the CDR3 is TGTGCCAGCATAAAATCGGCAGGGGCACAGGAGACCCAGTACTTC. The V gene is TRBV6-5, the J gene TRBJ2-5, with D tentatively TRBD1 (6 bases). The V gene's germline CDR1 is MNHEY and CDR2 SVGAGI. Trimming stripped 7 bases from V and 5 bases from J, with 20 bases between. The CDR3 sequence is 15 residues long.

The J gene is TRBJ2-3, the V gene TRBV7-6; D is possibly TRBD2 (5 bases). Between the trimmed V and J ends, which lost 3 bases and 0 bases, there was a span of 19 bases. The germline gives CDR1 SGHVS, CDR2 FNYEAQ. The CDR3 sequence is 18 residues long. CDR3 region: CASSLGNTGRSSTDTQYF. The CDR3 nucleotides are TGTGCCAGCAGCTTGGGGAATACGGGAAGGAGTAGCACAGATACGCAGTATTTT.

Comment on this clone: Within the sample, other DNA sequences also encode this same CDR3. V usage is TRBV18 and J usage is TRBJ2-1; possibly TRBD2 for D (7 bases). CDR3 size: 15 residues. V lost 3 bases to trimming and J lost 2 bases, with 11 bases between them. CDR1 and CDR2 from the germline V gene are KGHSH and LQKENI. DNA for the CDR3: TGTGCCAGCTCACCCCCGGGGGGCACCTACAATGAGCAGTTCTTC. Its protein is CASSPPGGTYNEQFF.

V gene TRBV11-3 combines with J gene TRBJ1-1, with TRBD1 matching over 7 bases. CDR3 length: 14 amino acids. The V and J ends lost 5 bases and 0 bases, in that order; junction bases with no gene match: 3. Germline V CDR1 and CDR2: SGHNT, YENEEA. The CDR3 region is CASSPGGMNTEAFF. The CDR3 DNA reads TGTGCCAGCAGCCCAGGGGGAATGAACACTGAAGCTTTCTTT.

The CDR3 region is CASSSGQGRRYTF. The CDR3 DNA reads as TGTGCCAGCAGCTCGGGACAGGGCAGGCGCTACACCTTC. The chain has TRBV12-3 or TRBV12-4 and TRBJ1-2; 9 nucleotides line up with TRBD1. Trimming at V came to 6 bases and at J to 9 bases, leaving 8 bases not matched to a gene. This CDR3 comprises 13 residues.

This rearrangement joins TRBV14 to TRBJ2-3, with D possibly matching TRBD1 (7 bases). The germline V gene has CDR1 SGHDN and CDR2 FVKESK. The V and J ends lost 4 bases and 6 bases respectively, with 8 bases between them. This CDR3 spans 12 amino acids. The CDR3 DNA reads as TGTGCCAGCAGCCCAGGGGGGGATACGCAGTATTTT. It encodes CASSPGGDTQYF.

V and J are TRBV2 and TRBJ1-5, with 7 bases fitting TRBD1. The length of the CDR3 is 17 residues. Germline assignment: CDR1 SNHLY and CDR2 FYNNEI. The V and J ends lost 6 bases and 1 base, in that order; junction bases with no gene match: 12. The CDR3 region is CASSAGDSIFSNQPQHF. DNA of the CDR3: TGTGCCAGCAGCGCAGGGGACAGTATCTTCAGCAATCAGCCCCAGCATTTT. The full variable domain, with the rest looked up from reference TRBV2 and TRBJ1-5, is EPEVTQTPSHQVTQMGQEVILRCVPISNHLYFYWYRQILGQKVEFLVSFYNNEISEKSEIFDDQFSVERPDGSNFTLKIRSTKLEDSAMYFCASSAGDSIFSNQPQHFGDGTRLSIL.

This clone was picked up one time. This sequence joins TRBV24-1 and TRBJ2-3; the D gene is possibly TRBD2 (5 bases). Germline V gene data show CDR1 as KGHDR and CDR2 as SFDVKD. The CDR3 is made up of 12 amino acids. V gave up 3 bases and J gave up 6 bases, with 6 bases separating them. The CDR3 bases are TGTGCCACCAGTGATCGAGGGGATACGCAGTATTTT. It specifies CATSDRGDTQYF.

V is TRBV5-1 and J is TRBJ2-3; TRBD2 matches at 7 bases. V lost 4 bases and J lost 2; bases outside the gene matches: 13. The CDR3 covers 17 residues. Germline V CDR1 and CDR2: SGHRS, YFSETQ. The CDR3 spells CASSLEGRAGVTDTQYF. CDR3 DNA sequence: TGCGCCAGCAGCCTGGAAGGTAGGGCGGGGGTCACAGATACGCAGTATTTT.

The chain employs TRBV10-2 and TRBJ1-1, with no clear D. Trimming pared 4 bases from V and 1 base from J, leaving 7 bases between. CDR1 is WSHSY, CDR2 SAAADI, per germline. The CDR3 loop spans 13 amino acids. The CDR3: CASSAMRNTEAFF. CDR3 nucleotide sequence: TGCGCCAGCAGTGCGATGAGGAACACTGAAGCTTTCTTT.

The chain employs TRBV3-1 (or the pseudogene TRBV3-2) and TRBJ1-3; 9 bases agree with TRBD1. CDR3 length equals 18 residues. Germline V gives CDR1 LGHDT, CDR2 YNNKEL (reference sequence). Trimming cost V 0 bases and J 2 bases; bases outside gene matches: 8. This chain's CDR3 is CASSQDGERQGAGNTIYF. In DNA form, the CDR3 reads TGTGCCAGCAGCCAAGATGGGGAAAGACAGGGGGCTGGAAACACCATATATTTT.

The V and J genes are TRBV3-1 (or the pseudogene TRBV3-2) and TRBJ2-1; weak D call: TRBD2 (6 bases). Trimming pared 3 bases from V and 1 base from J, leaving 10 bases between. The CDR3 contains 15 residues. CDR1 is LGHDT and CDR2 is YNNKEL in the germline V gene (reference sequence). The CDR3 sequence: CASSQWRGSYNEQFF. DNA for the CDR3: TGTGCCAGCAGCCAGTGGCGGGGTTCCTACAATGAGCAGTTCTTC.

The J gene is TRBJ2-2, the V gene TRBV19, with D unresolved. V was shortened by 4 bases and J by 0 bases, with 12 bases between the two germline ends. The CDR3 totals 16 residues. Per germline, CDR1 LNHDA and CDR2 SQIVND (reference sequence). The CDR3: CASSTPIHANTGELFF. In nucleotides, the CDR3 is TGTGCCAGTAGTACCCCTATCCATGCGAACACCGGGGAGCTGTTTTTT. The full variable domain, with the rest looked up from reference TRBV19 and TRBJ2-2, is DGGITQSPKYLFRKEGQNVTLSCEQNLNHDAMYWYRQDPGQGLRLIYYSQIVNDFQKGDIAEGYSVSREKKESFPLTVTSAQKNPTAFYLCASSTPIHANTGELFFGEGSRLTVL.

The chain links TRBV4-1 to TRBJ1-1, with D unresolved. The CDR3 length is 12 residues. Germline V lookup: CDR1 MGHRA, CDR2 YSYEKL. Trimming took 0 bases from V and 7 from J, leaving 6 bases between them. DNA of the CDR3: TGCGCCAGCAGCCAAGACGGGATTGAAGCTTTCTTT. Translated, it gives CASSQDGIEAFF.

V usage is TRBV9 and J usage is TRBJ1-3; D is ambiguous. CDR3 length: 16 amino acids. The germline V gene has CDR1 SGDLS and CDR2 YYNGEE. The V end lost 2 bases, the J end lost 0 bases, and 12 bases lay between the germline ends. CDR3 in DNA: TGTGCCAGCAGCGTGACACGGGGTTTCTCTGGAAACACCATATATTTT. It is translated as CASSVTRGFSGNTIYF.

The CDR3 coding sequence is TGTGCCAGCAGCGCCCAAGCTGAAAAACTGTTTTTT. This codes for CASSAQAEKLFF. The chain has TRBV2 and TRBJ1-4; no clear D. Per germline, CDR1 SNHLY and CDR2 FYNNEI. The CDR3 extends over 12 amino acids. Deletions cut 6 bases from V and 7 bases from J, with 9 bases between.

The V gene is TRBV11-3, the J gene TRBJ2-5; TRBD1 matches at 10 bases. Germline V gene sequence: CDR1 SGHNT, CDR2 YENEEA. V dropped 4 bases and J dropped 5; count of bases not matched to a gene: 10. The length of the CDR3 is 16 residues. The CDR3 coding sequence is TGTGCCAGCAGCTACGCAGGGACAGGGGTGGTGGAGACCCAGTACTTC. This codes for CASSYAGTGVVETQYF.